The clone carrying this T cell receptor beta chain was detected many times. What it binds is not known. This CDR3 spans 11 amino acids. V was cut by 2 bases and J by 10 bases, with 7 bases left in between. The V gene's germline CDR1 is SGHDT and CDR2 YYEEEE. The authors made TCR beta libraries by quantitative 5'-RACE with molecular barcodes. Using its own MiXCR run on the 5' RACE reads, TCRdb lists one record per CDR3 protein. The sample holds about 540,000 distinct CDR3 sequences, roughly 13% seen once. The sample originates from a study of CD8 T cells in ankylosing spondylitis. Overall study results and limits: Several highly homologous variants made up a TCR beta motif, and this motif appeared characteristic of ankylosing spondylitis blood. The clones that were linked to disease were reported to be significantly enriched in matched synovial fluid samples from ankylosing spondylitis patients.

The sequence derives from a male donor with ankylosing spondylitis. The material sequenced was blood, either unsorted or a sorted T cell fraction (not recorded which). The chain is built from TRBV5-6 and TRBJ2-4; possible D gene TRBD2, 5 bases. In DNA, the CDR3 is TGTGCCAGCAGCTTCCGAGGGATTCAGTACTTC. It encodes CASSFRGIQYF.